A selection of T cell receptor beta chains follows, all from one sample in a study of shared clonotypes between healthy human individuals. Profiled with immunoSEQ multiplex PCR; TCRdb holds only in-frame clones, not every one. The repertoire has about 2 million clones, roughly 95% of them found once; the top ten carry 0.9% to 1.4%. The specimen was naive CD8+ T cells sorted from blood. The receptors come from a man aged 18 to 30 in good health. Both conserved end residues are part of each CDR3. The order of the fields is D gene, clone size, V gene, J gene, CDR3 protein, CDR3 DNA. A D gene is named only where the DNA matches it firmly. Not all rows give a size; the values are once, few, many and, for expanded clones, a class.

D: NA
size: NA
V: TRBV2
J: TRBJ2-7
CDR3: CASRSVWDMDYEQYF
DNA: TGTGCCAGCAGGTCAGTTTGGGACATGGACTACGAGCAGTACTTC

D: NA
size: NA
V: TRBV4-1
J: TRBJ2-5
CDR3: CASSQVAVSTETQYF
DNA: TGCGCCAGCAGCCAAGTGGCGGTCAGTACGGAGACCCAGTACTTC

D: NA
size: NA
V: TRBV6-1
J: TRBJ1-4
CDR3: CASSGDLLRTLNEKLFF
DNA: TGTGCCAGCAGTGGGGACCTCTTGCGGACCTTAAATGAAAAACTGTTTTTT

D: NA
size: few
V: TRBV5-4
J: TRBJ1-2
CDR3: CASSFQISDGYTF
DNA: TGTGCCAGCAGCTTCCAGATTTCGGATGGCTACACCTTC

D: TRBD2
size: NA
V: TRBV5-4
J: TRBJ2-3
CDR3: CASSFGGTDTQYF
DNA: TGTGCCAGCAGCTTCGGGGGGACAGATACGCAGTATTTT

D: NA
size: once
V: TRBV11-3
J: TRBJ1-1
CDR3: CASSLWRSGSGTEAFF
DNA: TGTGCCAGCAGCTTATGGCGATCAGGATCGGGGACTGAAGCTTTCTTT

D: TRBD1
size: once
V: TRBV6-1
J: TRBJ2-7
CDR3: CASGWTGGQEQYF
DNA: TGTGCCAGCGGATGGACAGGGGGCCAAGAGCAGTACTTC

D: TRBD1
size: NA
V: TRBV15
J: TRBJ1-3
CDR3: CATKTGTGNTIYF
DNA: TGTGCCACCAAGACAGGGACTGGAAACACCATATATTTT

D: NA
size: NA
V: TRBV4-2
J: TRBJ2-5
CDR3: CASSQEGPQETQYF
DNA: TGTGCCAGCAGCCAAGAGGGACCCCAAGAGACCCAGTACTTC

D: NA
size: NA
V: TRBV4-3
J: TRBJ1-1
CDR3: CASSQWQGGTEAFF
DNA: TGCGCCAGCAGCCAGTGGCAGGGTGGTACTGAAGCTTTCTTT

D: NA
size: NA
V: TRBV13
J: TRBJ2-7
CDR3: CASSSQAEYEQYF
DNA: TGTGCCAGCAGCTCCCAGGCGGAATACGAGCAGTACTTC

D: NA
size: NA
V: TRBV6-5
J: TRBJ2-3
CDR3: CASSYSVGGTDTQYF
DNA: TGTGCCAGCAGTTACTCTGTGGGGGGCACAGATACGCAGTATTTT

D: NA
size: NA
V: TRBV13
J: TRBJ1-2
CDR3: CASSTQGDGYTF
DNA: TGTGCCAGCAGCACCCAGGGAGATGGCTACACCTTC

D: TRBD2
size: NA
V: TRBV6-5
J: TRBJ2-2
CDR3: CASTTGGVTGELFF
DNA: TGTGCCAGCACCACGGGGGGAGTCACCGGGGAGCTGTTTTTT

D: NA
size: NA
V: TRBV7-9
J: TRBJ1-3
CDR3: CASRQILSGNTIYF
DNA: TGTGCCAGCAGGCAGATTCTGTCTGGAAACACCATATATTTT

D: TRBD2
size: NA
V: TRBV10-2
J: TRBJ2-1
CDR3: CASSRLAGTNEQFF
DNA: TGCGCCAGCAGTCGGCTAGCGGGAACCAATGAGCAGTTCTTC

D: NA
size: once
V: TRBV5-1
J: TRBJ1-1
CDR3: CASSQGAQGAGTEAFF
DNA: TGCGCCAGCAGCCAAGGGGCACAGGGAGCGGGGACTGAAGCTTTCTTT

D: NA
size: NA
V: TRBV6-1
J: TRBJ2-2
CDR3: CASSEGGYSDTGELFF
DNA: TGTGCCAGCAGTGAAGGGGGGTATTCCGACACCGGGGAGCTGTTTTTT

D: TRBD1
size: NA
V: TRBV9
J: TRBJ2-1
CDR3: CASSPRQGFEQFF
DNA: TGTGCCAGCAGCCCCCGACAGGGTTTTGAGCAGTTCTTC

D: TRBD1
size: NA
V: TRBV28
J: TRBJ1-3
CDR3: CASSSPGQGLGNTIYF
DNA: TGTGCCAGCAGCTCGCCGGGACAGGGGCTCGGAAACACCATATATTTT

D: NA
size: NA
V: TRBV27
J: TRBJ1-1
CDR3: CASRVGGANTEAFF
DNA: TGTGCCAGCAGGGTCGGAGGGGCGAACACTGAAGCTTTCTTT

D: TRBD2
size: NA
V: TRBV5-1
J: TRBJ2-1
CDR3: CASSRTSGYNEQFF
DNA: TGCGCCAGCAGTCGGACTAGCGGGTACAATGAGCAGTTCTTC

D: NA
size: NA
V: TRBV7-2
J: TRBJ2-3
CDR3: CASSLEGWAGAIGDTQYF
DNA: TGTGCCAGCAGCTTAGAAGGGTGGGCAGGGGCGATAGGAGATACGCAGTATTTT

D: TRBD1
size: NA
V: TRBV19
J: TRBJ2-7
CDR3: CASSRDSAYEQYF
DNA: TGTGCCAGTAGCAGGGACAGCGCCTACGAGCAGTACTTC

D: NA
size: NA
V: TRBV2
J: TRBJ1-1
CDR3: CASVEGSNTEAFF
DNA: TGTGCCAGCGTTGAGGGATCGAACACTGAAGCTTTCTTT

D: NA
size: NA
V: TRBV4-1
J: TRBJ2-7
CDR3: CASSQAYRTPYEQYF
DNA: TGCGCCAGCAGCCAAGCGTATAGGACACCCTACGAGCAGTACTTC

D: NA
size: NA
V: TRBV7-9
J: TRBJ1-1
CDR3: CASSLGPPQAFF
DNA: TGTGCCAGCAGCTTAGGTCCCCCCCAAGCTTTCTTT

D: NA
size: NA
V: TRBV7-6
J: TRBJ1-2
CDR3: CASSLGQGYGYTF
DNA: TGTGCCAGCAGCTTAGGTCAGGGCTATGGCTACACCTTC

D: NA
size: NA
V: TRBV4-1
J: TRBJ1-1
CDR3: CASSQLGRIEAFF
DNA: TGCGCCAGCAGCCAATTAGGGCGGATCGAAGCTTTCTTT

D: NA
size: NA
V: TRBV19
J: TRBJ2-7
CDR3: CASTPDGWGEQYF
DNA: TGTGCCAGTACTCCTGACGGATGGGGCGAGCAGTACTTC

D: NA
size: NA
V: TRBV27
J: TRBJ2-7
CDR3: CASSEGEDSEQYF
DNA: TGTGCCAGCAGTGAGGGAGAAGATTCGGAGCAGTACTTC

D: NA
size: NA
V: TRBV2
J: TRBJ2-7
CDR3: CASTEVASDEQYF
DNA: TGTGCCAGCACGGAGGTAGCCTCCGACGAGCAGTACTTC

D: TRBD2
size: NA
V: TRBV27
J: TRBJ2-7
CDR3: CASSPRSSGSAEQYF
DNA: TGTGCCAGCAGTCCCCGGAGTAGCGGGAGTGCCGAGCAGTACTTC